The T cell receptor (beta chain) under discussion was sequenced for a study of cytotoxic CD8 clonotypes in ibrutinib-treated CLL. Generated by immunoSEQ multiplex PCR, the TCRdb table keeps only in-frame clones and is missing some. The sample carries over 75,000 clones, approximately 80% recorded once. The germline CDR1 and CDR2 sequences are MDHEN and SYDVKM. Trimming pared 7 bases from V and 0 bases from J, leaving 19 bases between. The CDR3 consists of 17 residues. The sample was PBMCs, taken after 12 months of ibrutinib treatment. This sequence was found in a human donor with chronic lymphocytic leukemia. The chain combines TRBV28 with TRBJ2-1; D may be TRBD1 or TRBD2 (5 bases each). CDR3 nucleotides: TGTGCCAGCACCTCGGGACCGCCACTAAGCTCCTACAATGAGCAGTTCTTC. Protein product: CASTSGPPLSSYNEQFF.